The sequence of this T cell receptor (beta chain) was determined in a study of T cells in Graves' hyperthyroidism and ophthalmopathy. There were TCR beta CDR3 regions amplified from RNA transcripts. The TCR CDR3 was amplified in a first-round RT-PCR using the HTBI primer set. TCRdb reprocessed the multiplex PCR reads with MiXCR, giving one entry per CDR3 protein. The sample holds fewer than 450,000 distinct CDR3 sequences; about 18% are singletons and the top ten take approximately 30%. Each patient was aged 18 to 65 and had newly diagnosed hyperthyroidism of under 2 months' duration. Trimming left V 3 bases short and J 6 bases short, with 21 bases between. This CDR3 has 15 amino acids. The germline V gene encodes CDR1 DFQATT and CDR2 SNEGSKA (reference sequence). In this sample, this clonotype turned up once. Its specificity is unknown. Whole-study results and caveats: Stable hyperthyroidism was separated from ophthalmopathy by a model based on 13 V-J features. In blood, most of the thyroid clonotypes expanded above 0.001 were also present.

Sequencing was carried out using blood. The chain combines TRBV20-1 with TRBJ2-7; possible D gene TRBD2, 6 bases. The receptor comes from a woman aged 25 to 39 with Graves' hyperthyroidism that later progressed to Graves' ophthalmopathy. CDR3 DNA: TGCAGTGCTAGTCCCCCCCGGGGCGGAGGGTGCGAGCAGTACTTC. This sequence encodes CSASPPRGGGCEQYF.